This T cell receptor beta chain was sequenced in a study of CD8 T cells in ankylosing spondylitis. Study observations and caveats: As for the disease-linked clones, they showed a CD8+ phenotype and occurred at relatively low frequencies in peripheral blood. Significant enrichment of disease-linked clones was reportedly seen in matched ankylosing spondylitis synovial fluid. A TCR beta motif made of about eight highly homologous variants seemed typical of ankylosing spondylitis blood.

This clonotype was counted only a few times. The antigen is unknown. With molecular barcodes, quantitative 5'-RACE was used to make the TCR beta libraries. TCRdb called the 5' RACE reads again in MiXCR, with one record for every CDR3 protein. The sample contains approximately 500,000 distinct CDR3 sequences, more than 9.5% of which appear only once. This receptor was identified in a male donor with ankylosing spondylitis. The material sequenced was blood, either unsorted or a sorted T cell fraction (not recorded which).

Here the CDR3 reads CATAGGFSTDTQYF. Written as DNA, the CDR3 is TGTGCCACCGCGGGGGGGTTTAGCACAGATACGCAGTATTTT. The rearrangement links TRBV2 to TRBJ2-3, with TRBD2 matching 9 bases. There are 14 residues in the CDR3. The J segment lost 0 bases and the V segment lost 10 bases, leaving 5 bases of the junction unmatched. CDR1 is SNHLY, CDR2 FYNNEI, per germline.